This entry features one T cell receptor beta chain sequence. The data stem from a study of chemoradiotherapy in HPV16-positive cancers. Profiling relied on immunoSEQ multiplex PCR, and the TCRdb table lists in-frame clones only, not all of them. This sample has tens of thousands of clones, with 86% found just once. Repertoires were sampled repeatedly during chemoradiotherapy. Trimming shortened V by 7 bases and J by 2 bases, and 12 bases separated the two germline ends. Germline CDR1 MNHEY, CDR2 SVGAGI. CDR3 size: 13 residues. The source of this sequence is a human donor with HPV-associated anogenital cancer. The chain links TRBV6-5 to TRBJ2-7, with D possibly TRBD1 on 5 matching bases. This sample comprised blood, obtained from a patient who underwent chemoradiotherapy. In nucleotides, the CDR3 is TGTGCCAGCATCCAGGGTAACCCCTACGAGCAGTACTTC. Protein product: CASIQGNPYEQYF.